The 17 T cell receptor beta chains given below trace back to one sample, sequenced in a study of T cells in Graves' hyperthyroidism and ophthalmopathy. TCR beta CDR3 regions were amplified from RNA. Using the HTBI primer set, a first-round RT-PCR was run on the TCR CDR3. MiXCR, run by TCRdb on the multiplex PCR reads, gives a single entry per CDR3 protein. This table holds roughly 99,000 distinct CDR3 sequences, roughly 15% found once. Source material: blood. The receptors derive from a woman between 45 and 60 years old with Graves' hyperthyroidism.

This clonotype was observed at least ten times. This chain uses TRBV15 with TRBJ1-1, with unresolved D. Germline V lookup: CDR1 LNHNV, CDR2 YYDKDF (reference sequence). The V end was cut by 5 bases, the J end by 0 bases, with 7 bases between. CDR3 length equals 13 residues. The CDR3 protein is CATSWTLNTEAFF. The CDR3 DNA is TGTGCCACCAGCTGGACCTTGAACACTGAAGCTTTCTTT.

At least ten counts were recorded for this clonotype. V usage is TRBV30 and J usage is TRBJ2-1, with D unclear. Trimming removed 1 base from V and 0 bases from J, with 10 bases in between. From germline, CDR1 is GTSNPN and CDR2 SVGIG (reference sequence). This CDR3 contains 15 residues. CDR3 region: CAWSAQVHSYNEQFF. The CDR3 coding sequence is TGTGCCTGGAGTGCGCAGGTCCACTCCTACAATGAGCAGTTCTTC.

V gene TRBV28 combines with J gene TRBJ2-3; D may correspond to TRBD1 or TRBD2 (5 bases each). CDR3 length: 13 residues. Germline V lookup: CDR1 MDHEN, CDR2 SYDVKM. The V end was cut by 7 bases, the J end by 4 bases, with 12 bases between. The CDR3 reads CASIKRGSDTQYF. CDR3 bases: TGTGCCAGCATTAAGAGGGGATCAGATACGCAGTATTTT.

The chain couples TRBV11-2 to TRBJ2-5; TRBD1 agrees at 7 bases. Per germline, CDR1 SGHAT and CDR2 FQNNGV. The ends lost 5 bases at V and 2 bases at J; junction bases unmatched: 8. The CDR3 loop spans 15 amino acids. The DNA of the CDR3 is TGTGCCAGCAGCATCGGGACAGTCCATCAAGAGACCCAGTACTTC. It codes for CASSIGTVHQETQYF.

The table lists this clonotype with many counts. The chain's CDR3 is CASSQDSRNEKLFF. The CDR3 nucleotides are TGCGCCAGCAGCCAAGACAGCAGGAATGAAAAACTGTTTTTT. The chain combines TRBV4-1 with TRBJ1-4; unclear D gene. CDR3 length equals 14 residues. Germline CDR1 MGHRA, CDR2 YSYEKL. V lost 0 bases and J 5 bases, leaving 7 bases between the germline ends.

This clonotype was observed at least ten times. The chain has TRBV18 and TRBJ1-2, with 7 bases that match TRBD1. There are 13 residues in the CDR3. Trimming removed 2 bases from V and 7 bases from J; junction bases left unmatched: 4. The germline gives CDR1 KGHSH, CDR2 LQKENI. The CDR3 protein is CASSPGQEAGYTF. The CDR3 region has the DNA TGTGCCAGCTCACCAGGACAGGAGGCTGGCTACACCTTC. Based on the CDR3 plus reference TRBV18 and TRBJ1-2, the full variable domain is NAGVMQNPRHLVRRRGQEARLRCSPMKGHSHVYWYRQLPEEGLKFMVYLQKENIIDESGMPKERFSAEFPKEGPSILRIQQVVRGDSAAYFCASSPGQEAGYTFGSGTRLTVV.

This clonotype was seen many times. The chain uses TRBV20-1 and TRBJ2-3, with D hard to call. Per germline, CDR1 DFQATT and CDR2 SNEGSKA (reference sequence). The CDR3 is made up of 15 amino acids. Trimming removed 6 bases from V and 5 bases from J, with 21 bases in between. DNA of the CDR3: TGCAGTGCGATGTCCATCAGTGTAGTAAGAGATACGCAGTATTTT. Translated: CSAMSISVVRDTQYF.

This clonotype was seen only a few times. The J gene is TRBJ1-1, the V gene TRBV29-1; TRBD1 aligns across 10 bases. The CDR3 totals 13 residues. The V segment lost 0 bases and the J segment 14 bases; nucleotides outside the gene matches: 9. Germline V gene lookup returns CDR1 SQVTM and CDR2 ANQGSEA. CDR3 nucleotide sequence: TGCAGCGTTGAAGAAGACAGGGGGCCCACCAAGTTCTTT. This codes for CSVEEDRGPTKFF.

This clonotype showed up many times. V and J are TRBV6-5 and TRBJ1-6; the D is unclear. Germline V gene data show CDR1 as MNHEY and CDR2 as SVGAGI. This CDR3 contains 15 residues. V was pared by 2 bases and J by 9 bases, with 14 bases between. The CDR3 spells CASSYNGRESSPLHF. In DNA, the CDR3 is TGTGCCAGCAGTTACAATGGTAGGGAGAGTTCACCCCTCCACTTT.

This clonotype was seen at least ten times. The V and J genes are TRBV30 and TRBJ1-2; D is possibly TRBD1 (6 bases). CDR1 is GTSNPN, CDR2 SVGIG, per germline (reference sequence). The V end was cut by 1 base, the J end by 6 bases, with 12 bases between. CDR3 length: 13 residues. The CDR3 bases are TGTGCCTGGAGTGCAATTGGGGGCCATGGCTACACCTTC. This gives the protein CAWSAIGGHGYTF.

This clonotype was picked up many times. The J gene is TRBJ1-6, the V gene TRBV27; no reliable D call. The CDR3 extends over 13 amino acids. Per germline, CDR1 MNHEY and CDR2 SMNVEV (reference sequence). Trimming took 5 bases from V and 5 from J, leaving 7 bases between them. CDR3 nucleotides: TGTGCCAGCAGTCTCCATAATAATTCACCCCTCCACTTT. Residues: CASSLHNNSPLHF.

This clonotype has at least ten counts. The chain couples TRBV28 to TRBJ2-7; 8 nucleotides agree with TRBD2. Germline V CDR1 and CDR2: MDHEN, SYDVKM. This CDR3 spans 15 amino acids. J was trimmed by 1 base and V by 3 bases; bases with no gene match: 5. The CDR3 loop reads CASSFSGGGSYEQYV. CDR3 DNA sequence: TGTGCCAGCAGTTTCAGCGGGGGCGGATCCTACGAGCAGTACGTC.

Comment on this clonotype: A read error is possible here, since a much larger clone lies one base away. This chain links TRBV19 with TRBJ1-4; tentatively, D is TRBD1 (6 bases). V was clipped by 11 bases and J by 6 bases, with 16 bases between them. This CDR3 has 13 amino acids. CDR1 LNHDA and CDR2 SQIVND come from the germline V gene (reference sequence). The CDR3 region has the DNA TGTGCCTCCGCAGGGGTTGGGTATGAAAAACTGTTTTTT. Translation gives CASAGVGYEKLFF.

This clonotype was seen at least ten times. The chain links TRBV3-1 to TRBJ2-7; D is unclear. This CDR3 region has 14 residues. Trimming shortened V by 4 bases and J by 0 bases, and 10 bases separated the two germline ends. Germline CDR1 reads LGHDT; CDR2 reads YNNKEL (reference sequence). The CDR3 DNA follows: TGTGCCAGCAGCCCTCTCGTCAGCTCCTACGAGCAGTACTTC. Encoded protein: CASSPLVSSYEQYF.

This clonotype was observed many times. V usage is TRBV6-5 and J usage is TRBJ2-5; D remains ambiguous. The V gene's germline CDR1 is MNHEY and CDR2 SVGAGI. The V and J ends lost 0 bases and 6 bases respectively, with 11 bases between them. The CDR3 is 14 amino acids. DNA of the CDR3: TGTGCCAGCAGTTACTCGAACGGAGTTCAGACCCAGTACTTC. This sequence encodes CASSYSNGVQTQYF.

This clonotype appeared many times. CDR3 amino acids: CASSQGTEAFF. The CDR3 DNA is TGTGCCAGCAGCCAAGGTACTGAAGCTTTCTTT. The chain carries TRBV6-2 or TRBV6-3 and TRBJ1-1, with D hard to call. Trimming cost V 6 bases and J 5 bases, with 7 bases left between them. Germline V CDR1 and CDR2: MNHEY, SVGEGT. There are 11 residues in the CDR3.

This clonotype has a count of ten or more. The genes are TRBV2 and TRBJ1-5; D call uncertain. Germline CDR1 and CDR2: SNHLY and FYNNEI. The ends were cut back, 6 bases at V and 7 bases at J, with 10 bases in the middle. This CDR3 has 12 amino acids. CDR3 bases: TGTGCCAGCAGCGGCGTAGGGCAGCCCCAGCATTTT. Translated: CASSGVGQPQHF. Supplemented by reference TRBV2 and TRBJ1-5, the full variable domain reads EPEVTQTPSHQVTQMGQEVILRCVPISNHLYFYWYRQILGQKVEFLVSFYNNEISEKSEIFDDQFSVERPDGSNFTLKIRSTKLEDSAMYFCASSGVGQPQHFGDGTRLSIL.